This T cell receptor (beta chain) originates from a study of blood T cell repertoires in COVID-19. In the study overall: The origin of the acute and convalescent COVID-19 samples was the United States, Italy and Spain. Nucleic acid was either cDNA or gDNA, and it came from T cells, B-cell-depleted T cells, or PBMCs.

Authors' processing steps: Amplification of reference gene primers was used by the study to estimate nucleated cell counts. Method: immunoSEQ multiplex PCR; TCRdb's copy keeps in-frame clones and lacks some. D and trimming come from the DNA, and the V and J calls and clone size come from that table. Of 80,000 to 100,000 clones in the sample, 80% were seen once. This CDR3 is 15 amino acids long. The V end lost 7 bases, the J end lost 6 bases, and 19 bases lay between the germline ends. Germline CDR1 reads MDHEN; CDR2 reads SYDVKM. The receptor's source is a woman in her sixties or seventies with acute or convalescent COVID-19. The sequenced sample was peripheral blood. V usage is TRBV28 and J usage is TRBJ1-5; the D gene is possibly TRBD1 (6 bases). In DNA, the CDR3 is TGTGCCAGCATTAATCGACAGGTTCAGGGTCAGCCCCAGCATTTT. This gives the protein CASINRQVQGQPQHF.